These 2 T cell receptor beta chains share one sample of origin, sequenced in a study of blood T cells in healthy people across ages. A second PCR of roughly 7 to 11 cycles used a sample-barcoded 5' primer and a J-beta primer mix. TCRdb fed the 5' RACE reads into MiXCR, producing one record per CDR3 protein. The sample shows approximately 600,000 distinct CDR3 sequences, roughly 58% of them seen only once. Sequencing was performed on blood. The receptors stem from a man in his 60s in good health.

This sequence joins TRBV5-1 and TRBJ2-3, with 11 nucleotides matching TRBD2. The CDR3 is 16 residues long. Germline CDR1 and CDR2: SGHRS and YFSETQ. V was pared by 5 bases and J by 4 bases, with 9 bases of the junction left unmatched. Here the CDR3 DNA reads TGCGCCAGCAGTTCCTCTAGCGGGGGGACGTCAGATACGCAGTATTTT. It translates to CASSSSSGGTSDTQYF.

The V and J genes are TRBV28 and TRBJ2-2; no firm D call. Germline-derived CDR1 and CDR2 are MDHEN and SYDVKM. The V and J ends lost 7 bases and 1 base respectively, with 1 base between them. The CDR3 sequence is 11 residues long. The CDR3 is CASMNTGELFF. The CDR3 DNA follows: TGTGCCAGCATGAACACCGGGGAGCTGTTTTTT.